The present T cell receptor beta chain was sequenced within a study of cytomegalovirus exposure and HLA in healthy donors. Germline lookup yields CDR1 SGHNT and CDR2 YENEEA. This CDR3 is built from 13 residues. J gave up 9 bases and V 4 bases, and 9 bases lay outside the gene matches. Study observations and caveats: Some TCR beta chains (roughly 160 of them) were listed as cytomegalovirus-associated. Clusters of TCRs from the first cohort tended to co-occur in the roughly 120 validation repertoires (as a later analysis found).

The repertoire was sequenced with immunoSEQ multiplex PCR; TCRdb's copy has only in-frame clones and lacks some. Found here are roughly 150,000 clones, around 89% of them singletons; the top ten hold 2.5% to 3%. Comments on this clone: Its antigen remains unknown.

Sequencing was carried out using PBMCs. The clonotype comes from a man aged 18 to 29 in good health and CMV-seronegative. The V gene is TRBV11-3, the J gene TRBJ2-7; 7 bases fit TRBD1. DNA for the CDR3: TGTGCCAGCAGCTCGACAGGGTCGCAGGTGCAGTACTTC. Its translation is CASSSTGSQVQYF.